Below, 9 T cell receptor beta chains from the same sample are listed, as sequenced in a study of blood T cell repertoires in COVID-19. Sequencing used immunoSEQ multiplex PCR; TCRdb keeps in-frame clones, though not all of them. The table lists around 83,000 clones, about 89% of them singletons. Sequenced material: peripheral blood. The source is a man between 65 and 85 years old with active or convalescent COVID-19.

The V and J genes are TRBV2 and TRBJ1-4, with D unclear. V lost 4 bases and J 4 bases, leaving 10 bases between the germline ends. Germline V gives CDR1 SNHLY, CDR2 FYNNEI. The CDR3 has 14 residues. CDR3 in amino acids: CASSVAGRNEKLFF. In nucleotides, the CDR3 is TGTGCCAGCAGTGTAGCCGGTCGTAATGAAAAACTGTTTTTT.

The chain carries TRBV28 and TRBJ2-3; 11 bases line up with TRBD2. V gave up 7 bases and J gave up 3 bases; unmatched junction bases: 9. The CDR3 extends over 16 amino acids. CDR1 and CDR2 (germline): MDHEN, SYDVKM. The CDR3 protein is CASIPTSGRRTDTQYF. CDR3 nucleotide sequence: TGTGCCAGCATTCCTACTAGCGGGAGACGAACAGATACGCAGTATTTT.

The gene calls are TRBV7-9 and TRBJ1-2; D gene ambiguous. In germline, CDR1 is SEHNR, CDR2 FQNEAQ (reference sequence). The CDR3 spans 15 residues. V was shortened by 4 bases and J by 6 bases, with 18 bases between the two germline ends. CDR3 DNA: TGTGCCAGCAGCTCTATGACTCCTTCTTACCATGGCTACACCTTC. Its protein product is CASSSMTPSYHGYTF.

DNA of the CDR3: TGTGCCAGCAAAAAGACCGGGACAGCTCTCGAGCAGTACTTC. Protein sequence: CASKKTGTALEQYF. V usage is TRBV6-5 and J usage is TRBJ2-7, with 7 bases lining up with TRBD1. The CDR3 has 14 amino acids. The germline gives CDR1 MNHEY, CDR2 SVGAGI. V lost 7 bases, J lost 6 bases, and 12 bases stayed unmatched.

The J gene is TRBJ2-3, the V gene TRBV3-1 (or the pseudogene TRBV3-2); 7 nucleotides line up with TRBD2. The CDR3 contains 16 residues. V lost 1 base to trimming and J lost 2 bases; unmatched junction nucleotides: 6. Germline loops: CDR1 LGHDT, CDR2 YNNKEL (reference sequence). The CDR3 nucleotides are TGTGCCAGCAGCCAAGTGCGGGGAGGGATCACAGATACGCAGTATTTT. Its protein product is CASSQVRGGITDTQYF.

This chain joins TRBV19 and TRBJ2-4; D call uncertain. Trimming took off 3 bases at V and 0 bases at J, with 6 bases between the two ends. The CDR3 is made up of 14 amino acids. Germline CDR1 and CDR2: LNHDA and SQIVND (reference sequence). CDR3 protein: CASSMGLAKNIQYF. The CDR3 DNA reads TGTGCCAGTAGTATGGGCCTAGCCAAAAACATTCAGTACTTC.

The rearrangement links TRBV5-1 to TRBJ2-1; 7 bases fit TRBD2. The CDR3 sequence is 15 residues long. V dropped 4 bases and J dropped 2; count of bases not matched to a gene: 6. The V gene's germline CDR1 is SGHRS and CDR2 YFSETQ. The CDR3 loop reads CASSKASGAYNEQFF. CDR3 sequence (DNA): TGCGCCAGCAGCAAGGCTAGCGGAGCCTACAATGAGCAGTTCTTC.

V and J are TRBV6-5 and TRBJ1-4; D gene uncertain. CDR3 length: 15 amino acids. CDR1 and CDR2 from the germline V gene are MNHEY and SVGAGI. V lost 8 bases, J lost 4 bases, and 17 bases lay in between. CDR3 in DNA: TGTGCCAGCCGGACGGAGGCAGGTCTTAATGAAAAACTGTTTTTT. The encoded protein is CASRTEAGLNEKLFF.

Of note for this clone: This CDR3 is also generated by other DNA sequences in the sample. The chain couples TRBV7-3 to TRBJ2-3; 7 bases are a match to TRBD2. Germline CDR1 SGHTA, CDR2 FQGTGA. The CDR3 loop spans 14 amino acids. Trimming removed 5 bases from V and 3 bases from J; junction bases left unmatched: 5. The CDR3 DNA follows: TGTGCCAGCAGCCTTTCTAGCGGAACAGATACGCAGTATTTT. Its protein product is CASSLSSGTDTQYF.